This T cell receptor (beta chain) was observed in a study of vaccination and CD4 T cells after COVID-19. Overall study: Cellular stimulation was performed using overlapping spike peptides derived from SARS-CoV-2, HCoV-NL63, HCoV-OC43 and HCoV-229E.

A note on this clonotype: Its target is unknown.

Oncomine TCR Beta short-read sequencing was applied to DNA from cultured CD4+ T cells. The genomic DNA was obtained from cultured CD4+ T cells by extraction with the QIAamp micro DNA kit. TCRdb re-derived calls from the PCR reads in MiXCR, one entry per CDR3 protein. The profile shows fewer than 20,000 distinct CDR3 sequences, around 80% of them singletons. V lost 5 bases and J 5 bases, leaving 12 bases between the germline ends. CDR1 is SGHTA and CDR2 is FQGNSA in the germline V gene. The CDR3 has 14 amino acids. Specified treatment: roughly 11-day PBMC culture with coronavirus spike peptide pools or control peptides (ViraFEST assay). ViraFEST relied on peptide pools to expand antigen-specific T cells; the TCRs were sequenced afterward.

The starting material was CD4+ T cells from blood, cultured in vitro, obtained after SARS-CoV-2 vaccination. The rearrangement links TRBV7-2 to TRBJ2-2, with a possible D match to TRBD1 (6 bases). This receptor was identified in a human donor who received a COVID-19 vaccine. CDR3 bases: TGTGCCAGCAGCATACAGGGCCGGACCGGGGAGCTGTTTTTT. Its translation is CASSIQGRTGELFF.